This T cell receptor (beta chain) was identified in a study of shared clonotypes between healthy human individuals (dated by TCRdb to 2018 to 2021). Describing the broader study: The cohort included a few men and a couple of women between 18 and 49 years of age. For each donor, CD4 naive and CD4 memory were each run on three plates, CD8 naive on two plates, and CD8 memory on one plate. To increase sequencing depth and limit assay-specific biases, different laboratories used diverse techniques to prepare libraries and sequence TCR repertoires. Leukapheresis yielded between about 0.85 and 10 billion PBMCs per donor. To estimate repertoire size and how much clonotypes are shared between individuals, the study performed deep sequencing of blood TCR repertoires from roughly five healthy adults.

The donors were healthy, HIV-negative adults who had no recently reported acute infections or vaccinations. Every donor was a Caucasian adult living in Nashville, Tennessee, USA. Magnetic negative selection was used to enrich CD4+ T cells, after which naive cells were positively selected on CD45RA and the negative fraction became the memory subset. Blood was collected by leukapheresis, and PBMCs were isolated by Ficoll-Histopaque density gradient centrifugation and then cryopreserved in liquid nitrogen vapor phase. Purity and quantity of every magnetically sorted T cell population were checked by analytical flow cytometry. Genomic DNA was isolated from each sorted fraction and quantified by UV absorbance on a Nanodrop 2000c. With regard to this clone: Its antigen has not been determined. The input lacks base qualities; no much larger clone sits a single base away.

The study at large found these results: Sampling was restricted to blood, and TCR repertoires in tissues likely differ from the TCR repertoires found in blood. Larger estimated clonotype richness was generally found for naive subsets than for memory subsets. Rarefaction of sorted-subset datasets indicated incomplete sequencing despite the large sequencing depth. Sharing across a few donors was observed for around 4.8% of naive CD4, 3% to 4% of naive CD8, over 2% of memory CD4, and roughly 0.43% of memory CD8 clonotypes. Pairwise subsampling indicated that sequencing depth was expected to affect the degree of clonotype sharing among donors. Clonotypes shared by all four sorted-subset donors showed higher generation probabilities than non-shared clonotypes. The genetic and exposure-history diversity represented was limited by the small number of donors.

Using the deep immunoSEQ assay, TCR CDR3 regions were amplified from genomic DNA by multiplex PCR. For each cell subset, the extracted genomic DNA was distributed evenly across all wells of several immunoSEQ 96-well plates, and each plate served as one replicate. For sorted subsets, about 200 ng genomic DNA, equal to tens of thousands of T cell genomes, was loaded into each replicate PCR. Purified libraries were quantified with a Qubit 3.0 fluorometer, sized on a Bioanalyzer 2100, and re-quantified with the KAPA Library Quantification kit. Every immunoSEQ 96-well plate was sequenced on a separate single-read 150-cycle Illumina NextSeq 550 flow cell. The authors' analysis ran thus. Because the immunoSEQ output included only junctional sequences and no quality scores, the filtering could not be the same as the filtering used for full-length reads. To assign V/J genes and CDR3, sequences were annotated using PyIR, a Python wrapper for IgBLAST v1.9, with IMGT germline references. Reads were removed for weak V/J assignments (E-value above 1e-6), missing CDR3, stop codons, out-of-frame junctions, or ambiguous translated residues. V3J clonotypes were defined as sequences sharing an identical inferred V gene, J gene, and CDR3 amino acid sequence. Percentage overlap between repertoires was computed as shared unique clonotypes divided by the size of the smaller repertoire. Repertoire richness was assessed with RTK rarefaction, the Chao1 estimator, and Recon v2.1 estimates of unobserved clonotypes. For all TCRbeta clonotypes obtained by the gDNA method from several donors, generation probabilities were computed with OLGA. Here the immuneACCESS table is served through TCRdb, limited to in-frame sequences with V and J called. Missing clones are a known gap in these copies; in checked studies unresolved V genes cover under half, and the rest lacks a known reason. The V and J calls and the clone size are those of that table, but D and trimming were determined from the DNA. This sample holds millions of clones; more than 80% were observed only once. The ten largest clones take up about 0.13% of the sample.

CDR1 SNHLY and CDR2 FYNNEI are derived from the germline V gene. V and J are truncated by 3 bases and 7 bases respectively, leaving an intervening sequence of 13 bases. CDR3 length: 14 amino acids, cysteine to phenylalanine. The only DNA kept is the CDR3, 42 bases in frame from the first base. The sample consisted of naive CD4+ T cells sorted from blood. Read against the paper, the sample's cell subset or site label means: CD45RA+ positively selected. Here the chain combines TRBV2 and TRBJ1-3; the best D guess is TRBD1, with 6 bases matching. The source is a man aged 18 to 29 in good health. Here the CDR3 is given as CASSDRGVRNTIYF. The bases read TGTGCCAGCAGTGACAGGGGAGTCCGGAACACCATATATTTT.